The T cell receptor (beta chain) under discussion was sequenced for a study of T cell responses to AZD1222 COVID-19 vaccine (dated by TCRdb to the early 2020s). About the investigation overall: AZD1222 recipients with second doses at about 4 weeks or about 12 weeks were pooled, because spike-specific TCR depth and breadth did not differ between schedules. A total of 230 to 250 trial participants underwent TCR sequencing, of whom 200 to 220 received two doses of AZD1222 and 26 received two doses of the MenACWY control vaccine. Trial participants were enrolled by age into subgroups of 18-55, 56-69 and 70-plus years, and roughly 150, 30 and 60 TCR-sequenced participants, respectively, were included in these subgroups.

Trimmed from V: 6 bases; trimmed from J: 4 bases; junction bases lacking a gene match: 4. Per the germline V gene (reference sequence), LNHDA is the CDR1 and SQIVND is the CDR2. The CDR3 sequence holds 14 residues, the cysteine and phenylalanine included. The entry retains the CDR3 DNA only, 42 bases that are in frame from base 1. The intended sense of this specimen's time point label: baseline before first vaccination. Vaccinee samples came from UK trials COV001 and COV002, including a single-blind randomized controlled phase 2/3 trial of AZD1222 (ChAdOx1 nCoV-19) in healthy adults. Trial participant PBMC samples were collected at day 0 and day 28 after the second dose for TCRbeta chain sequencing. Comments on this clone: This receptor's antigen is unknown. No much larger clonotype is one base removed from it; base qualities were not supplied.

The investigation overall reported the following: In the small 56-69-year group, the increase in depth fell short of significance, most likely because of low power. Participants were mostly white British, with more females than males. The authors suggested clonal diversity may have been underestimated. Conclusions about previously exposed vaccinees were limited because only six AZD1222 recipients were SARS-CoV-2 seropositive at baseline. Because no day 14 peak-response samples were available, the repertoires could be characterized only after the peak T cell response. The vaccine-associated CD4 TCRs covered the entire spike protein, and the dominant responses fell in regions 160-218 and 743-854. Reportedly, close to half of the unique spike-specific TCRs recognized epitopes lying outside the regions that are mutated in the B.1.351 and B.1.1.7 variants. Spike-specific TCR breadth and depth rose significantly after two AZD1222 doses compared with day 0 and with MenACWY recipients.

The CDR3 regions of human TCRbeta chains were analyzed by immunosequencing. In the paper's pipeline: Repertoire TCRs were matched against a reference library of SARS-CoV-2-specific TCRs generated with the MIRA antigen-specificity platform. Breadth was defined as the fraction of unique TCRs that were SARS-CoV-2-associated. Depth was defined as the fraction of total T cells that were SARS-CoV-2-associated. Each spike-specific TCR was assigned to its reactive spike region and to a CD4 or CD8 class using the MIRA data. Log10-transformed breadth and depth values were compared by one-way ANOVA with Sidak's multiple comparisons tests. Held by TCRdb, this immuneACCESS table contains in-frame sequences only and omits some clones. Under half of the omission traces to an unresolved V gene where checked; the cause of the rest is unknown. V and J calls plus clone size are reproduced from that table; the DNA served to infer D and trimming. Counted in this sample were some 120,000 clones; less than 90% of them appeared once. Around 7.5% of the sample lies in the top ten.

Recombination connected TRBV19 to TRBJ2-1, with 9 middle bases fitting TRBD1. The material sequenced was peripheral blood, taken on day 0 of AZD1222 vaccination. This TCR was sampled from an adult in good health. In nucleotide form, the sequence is TGTGCCAGTAGGGACAGGGGCGGTTACAATGAGCAGTTCTTC. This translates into CASRDRGGYNEQFF.